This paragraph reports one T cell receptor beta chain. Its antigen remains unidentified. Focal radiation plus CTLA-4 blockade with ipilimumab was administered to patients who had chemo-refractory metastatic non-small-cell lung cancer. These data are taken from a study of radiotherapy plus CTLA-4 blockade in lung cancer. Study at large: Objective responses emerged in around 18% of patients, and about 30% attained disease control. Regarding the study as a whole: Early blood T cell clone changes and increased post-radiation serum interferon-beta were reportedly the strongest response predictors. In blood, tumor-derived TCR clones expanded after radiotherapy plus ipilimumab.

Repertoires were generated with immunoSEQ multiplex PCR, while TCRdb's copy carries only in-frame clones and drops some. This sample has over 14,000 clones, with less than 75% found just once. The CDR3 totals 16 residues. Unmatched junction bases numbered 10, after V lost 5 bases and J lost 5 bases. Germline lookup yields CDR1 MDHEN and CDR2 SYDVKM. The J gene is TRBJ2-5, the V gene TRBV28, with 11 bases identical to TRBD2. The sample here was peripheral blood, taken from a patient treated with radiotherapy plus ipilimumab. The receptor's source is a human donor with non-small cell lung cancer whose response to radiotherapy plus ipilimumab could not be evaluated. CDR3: CASSPGIAGGLETQYF. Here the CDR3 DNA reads TGTGCCAGCAGTCCAGGGATAGCGGGGGGGCTGGAGACCCAGTACTTC.